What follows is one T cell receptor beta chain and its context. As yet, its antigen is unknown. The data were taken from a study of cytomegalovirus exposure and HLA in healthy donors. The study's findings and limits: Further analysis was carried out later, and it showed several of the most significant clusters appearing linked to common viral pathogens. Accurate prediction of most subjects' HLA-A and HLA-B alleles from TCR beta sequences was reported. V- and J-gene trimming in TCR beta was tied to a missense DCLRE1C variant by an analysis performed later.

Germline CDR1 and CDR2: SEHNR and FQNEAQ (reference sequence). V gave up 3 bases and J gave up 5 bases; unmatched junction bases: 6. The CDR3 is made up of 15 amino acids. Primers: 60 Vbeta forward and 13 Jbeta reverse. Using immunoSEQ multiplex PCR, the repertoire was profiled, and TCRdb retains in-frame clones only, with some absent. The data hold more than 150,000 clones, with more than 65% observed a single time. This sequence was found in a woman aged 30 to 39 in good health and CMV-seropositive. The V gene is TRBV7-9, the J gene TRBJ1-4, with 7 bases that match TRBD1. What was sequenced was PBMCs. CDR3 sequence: CASSLGTATNEKLFF. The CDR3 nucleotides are TGTGCCAGCAGCTTGGGGACAGCTACGAATGAAAAACTGTTTTTT.